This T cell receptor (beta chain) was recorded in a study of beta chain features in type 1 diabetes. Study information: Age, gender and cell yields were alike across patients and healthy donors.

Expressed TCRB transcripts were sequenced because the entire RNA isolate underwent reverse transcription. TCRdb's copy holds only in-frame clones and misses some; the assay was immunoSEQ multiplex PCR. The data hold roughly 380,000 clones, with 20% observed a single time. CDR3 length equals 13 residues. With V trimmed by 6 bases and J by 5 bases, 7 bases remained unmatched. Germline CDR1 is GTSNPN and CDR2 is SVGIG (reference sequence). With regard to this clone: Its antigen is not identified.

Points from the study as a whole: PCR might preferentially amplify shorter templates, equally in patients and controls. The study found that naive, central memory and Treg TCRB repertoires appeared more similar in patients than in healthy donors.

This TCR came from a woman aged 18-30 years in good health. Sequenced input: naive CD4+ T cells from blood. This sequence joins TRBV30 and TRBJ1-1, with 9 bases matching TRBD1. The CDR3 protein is CACPGQGGTEAFF. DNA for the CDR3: TGTGCCTGCCCGGGACAGGGAGGAACTGAAGCTTTCTTT. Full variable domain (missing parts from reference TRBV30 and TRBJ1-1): SQTIHQWPATLVQPVGSPLSLECTVEGTSNPNLYWYRQAAGRGLQLLFYSVGIGQISSEVPQNLSASRPQDRQFILSSKKLLLSDSGFYLCACPGQGGTEAFFGQGTRLTVV.